These 6 T cell receptor beta chains came from one sample sequenced in a study of OX40 agonist ivuxolimab in advanced cancers. Assay used: immunoSEQ multiplex PCR; TCRdb lists only in-frame clones, some missing. Of about 37,000 clones detected, about 72% appear once; the ten largest clones hold about 20%. The material was CD4+ or CD8+ T cells sorted from blood, obtained in a trial of the OX40 agonist ivuxolimab. The origin of the receptors is an adult with an advanced solid tumor such as melanoma, head and neck, liver or kidney cancer.

V gene TRBV19 combines with J gene TRBJ2-3, with 13 bases that match TRBD2. This CDR3 has 18 amino acids. V gave up 5 bases and J gave up 3 bases; unmatched junction bases: 11. Per the germline V gene, CDR1 is LNHDA and CDR2 is SQIVND (reference sequence). The CDR3, as DNA: TGTGCCAGTAGTCTCGGACTAGCGGGAGACATTGGGACAGATACGCAGTATTTT. It yields the protein CASSLGLAGDIGTDTQYF. The complete variable domain, with remaining parts taken from reference TRBV19 and TRBJ2-3, reads DGGITQSPKYLFRKEGQNVTLSCEQNLNHDAMYWYRQDPGQGLRLIYYSQIVNDFQKGDIAEGYSVSREKKESFPLTVTSAQKNPTAFYLCASSLGLAGDIGTDTQYFGPGTRLTVL.

A note on this clone: A junction end diverges from the germline sequence, so it may reflect a read error. V and J are TRBV7-2 and TRBJ1-1, with no clear D. This CDR3 region has 9 residues. The germline V gene encodes CDR1 SGHTA and CDR2 FQGNSA. The CDR3 DNA sequence: TGTGCCAGCAGCCTTCCCCGACGGTTT. Translating it yields CASSLPRRF.

V is TRBV5-4 and J is TRBJ2-3, with D unclear. The CDR3 consists of 12 residues. V dropped 0 bases and J dropped 6 bases, with 5 bases sitting between them. Germline V gene data show CDR1 as SGHNT and CDR2 as YYREEE (reference sequence). CDR3 sequence: CASSLVRDTQYF. For the CDR3, the DNA is TGTGCCAGCAGCTTGGTGAGGGATACGCAGTATTTT.

This chain uses TRBV5-1 with TRBJ1-2; 7 nucleotides match TRBD1. The V segment lost 0 bases and the J segment 12 bases; nucleotides outside the gene matches: 8. CDR1 and CDR2 from the germline V gene are SGHRS and YFSETQ. The CDR3 totals 13 residues. The CDR3: CASSLGTGQLHTF. The CDR3 nucleotides are TGCGCCAGCAGCTTGGGGACAGGCCAATTGCACACCTTC.

This clone has a handful of counts. The chain recombines TRBV28 with TRBJ2-5; TRBD1 aligns across 7 bases. The V and J ends lost 3 bases and 5 bases, in that order; junction bases with no gene match: 9. Germline V gives CDR1 MDHEN, CDR2 SYDVKM. The CDR3 is 15 residues long. The CDR3 protein is CASSLTRGQWETQYF. The CDR3 DNA reads as TGTGCCAGCAGTTTGACGAGGGGGCAGTGGGAGACCCAGTACTTC.

The chain couples TRBV7-8 to TRBJ2-7, with D possibly TRBD1 on 6 matching bases. Trimming took off 5 bases at V and 6 bases at J, with 17 bases between the two ends. CDR3 length equals 14 residues. The V gene's germline CDR1 is SGHVS and CDR2 FQNEAQ. The CDR3 DNA is TGTGCCAGCAGCCAAGGTGGGGGCTGGGGCGAGCAGTACTTC. Encoded protein: CASSQGGGWGEQYF.